A selection of T cell receptor beta chains follows, all from one sample in a study of shared clonotypes between healthy human individuals. Produced via immunoSEQ multiplex PCR; TCRdb's table is partial and in-frame only. Of about 600,000 clones listed, around 95% are singletons. Input material: naive CD8+ T cells sorted from blood. These receptors were taken from a woman aged 25-40 years in good health. The CDR3 runs from the conserved cysteine through the conserved F or W. A D gene is named only where the DNA matches it firmly. The size of a clone is reported for some rows only, either as once, few or many, or as a class for expanded clones.

NA | TRBJ1-3 | TRBV21-1 | NA | TGTGCCAGCAGTGACTTCCTAGTACAACACGCACGAAACACCATATATTTT | CASSDFLVQHARNTIYF
NA | TRBJ2-1 | TRBV6-5 | NA | TGTGCCAGCAGTTACTCGGGGCTCACCTCCTACAATGAGCAGTTCTTC | CASSYSGLTSYNEQFF
NA | TRBJ2-1 | TRBV9 | NA | TGTGCCAGCAGCTTCCACTCCGATGAGCAGTTCTTC | CASSFHSDEQFF
NA | TRBJ1-5 | TRBV6-1 | NA | TGTGCCAGCAGTGCCCGGGGGTATAGCAATCAGCCCCAGCATTTT | CASSARGYSNQPQHF
NA | TRBJ2-1 | TRBV10-2 | NA | TGCGCCAGCAGTGAGTCCAACGAGCAGTTCTTC | CASSESNEQFF
TRBD1 | TRBJ1-2 | TRBV12-5 | NA | TGTGCTAGTGGTTTGGGGGACAGCCACTATGGCTACACCTTC | CASGLGDSHYGYTF
NA | TRBJ1-1 | TRBV7-8 | NA | TGTGCCAGCAGCTTAGGCCTGGCGGTAGAAGCTTTCTTT | CASSLGLAVEAFF
TRBD2 | TRBJ2-2 | TRBV7-9 | NA | TGTGCCAGCAGCTCCGGACTAGCGGGAGATATCGGGGAGCTGTTTTTT | CASSSGLAGDIGELFF
NA | TRBJ1-1 | TRBV4-1 | NA | TGCGCCAGCAGCCAAGGGGTATCCAGTTTGGCTTTCTTT | CASSQGVSSLAFF
TRBD1 | TRBJ2-7 | TRBV28 | NA | TGTGCCAGCAGTTTGGGCGCCGGGACAGGGGATTACGAGCAGTACTTC | CASSLGAGTGDYEQYF
TRBD2 | TRBJ2-3 | TRBV14 | NA | TGTGCCAGCAGCCAAGATCCTCCAACTAGCGAACTTGGGGATACGCAGTATTTT | CASSQDPPTSELGDTQYF
NA | TRBJ1-1 | TRBV6-5 | NA | TGTGCCAGCAGTTATCTAGGGTACACTGAAGCTTTCTTT | CASSYLGYTEAFF
NA | TRBJ2-1 | TRBV5-1 | NA | TGCGCCAGCAGCGTATCCTGGGAGGATGAGCAGTTCTTC | CASSVSWEDEQFF
NA | TRBJ2-3 | TRBV15 | NA | TGTGCCACCAGAAAACAGGGACTGGACTCGACTAGCACAGATACGCAGTATTTT | CATRKQGLDSTSTDTQYF
TRBD2 | TRBJ2-7 | TRBV7-9 | NA | TGTGCCAGCAGCTTAGTTCTAAGCGGGAGTCTACTCTCCTACGAGCAGTACTTC | CASSLVLSGSLLSYEQYF
TRBD2 | TRBJ2-1 | TRBV4-2 | NA | TGTGCCAGCAGCCAAGAGATAGCGGGAGCCCCCGTTGATGAGCAGTTCTTC | CASSQEIAGAPVDEQFF
NA | TRBJ1-5 | TRBV10-3 | few | TGTGCCTCCGCGCGGGAGAACAATCAGCCCCAGCATTTT | CASARENNQPQHF
NA | TRBJ1-1 | TRBV28 | NA | TGTGCCAGCAGTTTAACTGTGGGGCAGCCGAACACTGAAGCTTTCTTT | CASSLTVGQPNTEAFF
NA | TRBJ2-7 | TRBV2 | NA | TGTGCCAGCAGTCAGGCGGGACCGTCTATCTCCTACGAGCAGTACTTC | CASSQAGPSISYEQYF
NA | TRBJ2-5 | TRBV10-3 | once | TGTGCCACCAACGTTTACCCGAGCGTACAAGAGACCCAGTACTTC | CATNVYPSVQETQYF
TRBD1 | TRBJ2-5 | TRBV2 | few | TGTGCCAGCAAGCCGCGGACAGGGGGCTCTACTAGAGAGACCCAGTACTTC | CASKPRTGGSTRETQYF
TRBD2 | TRBJ2-1 | TRBV19 | NA | TGTGCCAGTAGTTCGCTAGCGGCCTACAATGAGCAGTTCTTC | CASSSLAAYNEQFF
TRBD2 | TRBJ2-1 | TRBV7-8 | NA | TGTGCCAGCAGCTTAGGACTAGCGGGAGGGCCTAGCTCCTACAATGAGCAGTTCTTC | CASSLGLAGGPSSYNEQFF
TRBD1 | TRBJ2-5 | TRBV2 | NA | TGTGCCAGCAGCCACAGGGGCGTAGTCCTTTCGGGCCAAGAGACCCAGTACTTC | CASSHRGVVLSGQETQYF
TRBD1 | TRBJ2-5 | TRBV28 | NA | TGTGCCAGCAGTGCCGGGACAGTCGGAGGAGAGACCCAGTACTTC | CASSAGTVGGETQYF
NA | TRBJ1-2 | TRBV2 | NA | TGTGCCAGCAGGGAGGACACATACTATGGCTACACCTTC | CASREDTYYGYTF
TRBD1 | TRBJ1-4 | TRBV27 | NA | TGTGCCAGCAGTTTATGGACAGGGGATGAAAAACTGTTTTTT | CASSLWTGDEKLFF
NA | TRBJ2-5 | TRBV1 | NA | TGCACCAGCAGCCAAGATGAGGGCGGGAGCGGCGAGACCCAGTACTTC | CTSSQDEGGSGETQYF
NA | TRBJ2-2 | TRBV27 | NA | TGTGCCAGCAGTTCGCTAAACACCGGGGAGCTGTTTTTT | CASSSLNTGELFF
TRBD2 | TRBJ2-5 | TRBV28 | NA | TGTGCCAGCCTAGGGACTAACCAAGAGACCCAGTACTTC | CASLGTNQETQYF
NA | TRBJ2-7 | TRBV27 | NA | TGTGCCAGCAGCTCGTTATCCTACGAGCAGTACTTC | CASSSLSYEQYF
NA | TRBJ2-7 | TRBV5-6 | NA | TGTGCCAGCAGGGCACAGGGACATAGTTCCTACGAGCAGTACTTC | CASRAQGHSSYEQYF
TRBD1 | TRBJ1-1 | TRBV2 | NA | TGTGCCAGCAGTGTCGGACAGGACACTGAAGCTTTCTTT | CASSVGQDTEAFF
TRBD1 | TRBJ2-2 | TRBV29-1 | NA | TGCAGCGTCTCCGGGACAGGGAATTATGCCGGGGAGCTGTTTTTT | CSVSGTGNYAGELFF
NA | TRBJ1-1 | TRBV6-5 | NA | TGTGCCAGCAGGGTATACATGAACACTGAAGCTTTCTTT | CASRVYMNTEAFF
NA | TRBJ2-2 | TRBV4-1 | NA | TGCGCCAGCAGCTCAGGGTTCCTAGTACCCGGGGAGCTGTTTTTT | CASSSGFLVPGELFF
TRBD2 | TRBJ2-7 | TRBV5-6 | few | TGTGCCAGCAGCTATCTAGCGGGAGGAGTCTCCTACGAGCAGTACTTC | CASSYLAGGVSYEQYF
TRBD1 | TRBJ1-1 | TRBV9 | NA | TGTGCCAGCAGGGGACAGGGAGGGAACACTGAAGCTTTCTTT | CASRGQGGNTEAFF
NA | TRBJ2-3 | TRBV5-1 | NA | TGCGCCAGCAGCTGGAGAACTAGCACAGATACGCAGTATTTT | CASSWRTSTDTQYF
NA | TRBJ2-2 | TRBV29-1 | NA | TGCAGCGTTGAGGAGGTTTCGAACACCGGGGAGCTGTTTTTT | CSVEEVSNTGELFF
NA | TRBJ2-1 | TRBV20-1 | NA | TGCAGTGCGCCCGACTACAATGAGCAGTTCTTC | CSAPDYNEQFF
TRBD1 | TRBJ1-1 | TRBV2 | NA | TGTGCCAGCAGTGAACCCCGGGACAGGGATCGCACTGAAGCTTTCTTT | CASSEPRDRDRTEAFF